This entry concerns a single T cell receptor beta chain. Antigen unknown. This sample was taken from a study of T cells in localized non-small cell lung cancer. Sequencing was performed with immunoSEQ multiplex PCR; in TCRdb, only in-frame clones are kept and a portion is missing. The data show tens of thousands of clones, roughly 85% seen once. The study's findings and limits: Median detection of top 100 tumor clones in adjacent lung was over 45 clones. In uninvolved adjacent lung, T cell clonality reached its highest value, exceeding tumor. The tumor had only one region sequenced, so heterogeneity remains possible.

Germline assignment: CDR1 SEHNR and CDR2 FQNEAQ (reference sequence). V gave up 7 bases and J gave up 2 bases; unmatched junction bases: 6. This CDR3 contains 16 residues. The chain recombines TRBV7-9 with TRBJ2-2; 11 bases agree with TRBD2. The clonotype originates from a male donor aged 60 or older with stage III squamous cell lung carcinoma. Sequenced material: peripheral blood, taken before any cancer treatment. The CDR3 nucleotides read TGTGCCAGCAACCTAGCGGGGGGACTTAACACCGGGGAGCTGTTTTTT. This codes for CASNLAGGLNTGELFF.